Below are 14 T cell receptor beta chains sequenced from a single sample in a study of blood T cells in healthy people across ages. Alongside a J-beta primer mix, a sample-barcoded 5' primer served in a second PCR lasting about 6 to 12 cycles. Each CDR3 protein gets one entry after TCRdb re-called the 5' RACE reads with MiXCR. The sample shows hundreds of thousands of distinct CDR3 sequences, roughly 30% of them seen only once. The specimen sequenced was blood. Receptors originate from an elderly woman in good health.

Notes on this clonotype: This may be a read error: a much more frequent sequence differs by one nucleotide. The chain uses TRBV4-1 and TRBJ1-5; possibly TRBD1 for D (5 bases). The CDR3 runs 15 residues. Germline loops: CDR1 MGHRA, CDR2 YSYEKL. CDR3 sequence (DNA): TGCGCCAGCAGCCCCGCAGACGGGGCTTATCAGCCCCCGCATTTT. It encodes CASSPADGAYQPPHF.

This clonotype was seen a handful of times. The chain employs TRBV30 and TRBJ2-5; maybe TRBD1 (6 bases). The CDR3 contains 13 residues. Germline CDR1 reads GTSNPN; CDR2 reads SVGIG (reference sequence). Trimming pared 3 bases from V and 4 bases from J, leaving 12 bases between. As DNA, the CDR3 is TGTGCCTGGAGGAAAACAGGGCTAGAGACCCAGTACTTC. Its translation: CAWRKTGLETQYF.

This clonotype showed up many times. The chain joins TRBV4-1 to TRBJ1-1; D is unresolved. Between the trimmed V and J ends, which lost 5 bases and 0 bases, there was a span of 7 bases. The length of the CDR3 is 13 residues. Germline CDR1 MGHRA, CDR2 YSYEKL. The CDR3 region is CASSSGVNTEAFF. The CDR3 DNA is TGCGCCAGCAGCTCAGGTGTGAACACTGAAGCTTTCTTT.

This clonotype was detected many times. A much more abundant neighbour one base away suggests this may be a read error. The chain recombines TRBV7-9 with TRBJ2-1, with 7 bases lining up with TRBD1. V lost 5 bases and J lost 8; bases outside the gene matches: 9. In germline, CDR1 is SEHNR, CDR2 FQNEAQ (reference sequence). CDR3 length: 14 amino acids. The CDR3 sequence: CASSPPRQGHEQFF. CDR3 bases: TGTGCCAGCAGCCCTCCGAGACAGGGCCATGAGCAGTTCTTC. The full variable domain, rest sourced from reference TRBV7-9 and TRBJ2-1, is DTGVSQNPRHKITKRGQNVTFRCDPISEHNRLYWYRQTLGQGPEFLTYFQNEAQLEKSRLLSDRFSAERPKGSFSTLEIQRTEQGDSAMYLCASSPPRQGHEQFFGPGTRLTVL.

In DNA, the CDR3 is TGTGCCAGCAGCTTAAATGTTGGTAGCCCCACAGATACGCAGTATTTT. It encodes CASSLNVGSPTDTQYF. The rearrangement uses TRBV7-8 and TRBJ2-3; no firm D call. The CDR3 runs to 16 residues. Germline V gene sequence: CDR1 SGHVS, CDR2 FQNEAQ. Trimming stripped 2 bases from V and 2 bases from J, with 14 bases between.

A note on this clonotype: Since a much larger clone is just one base distant, this may be a read error. The gene calls are TRBV6-1 and TRBJ2-5; D possibly uses TRBD1 or TRBD2 (5 bases each). This CDR3 is built from 14 residues. In germline, CDR1 is MNHNS, CDR2 SASEGT. The CDR3 is CPSSESRARGTQYF. The CDR3 DNA follows: TGTCCCAGCAGTGAGAGCAGGGCCCGGGGGACCCAGTACTTC.

This clonotype showed up just a few times. The chain carries TRBV27 and TRBJ1-5, with 7 bases fitting TRBD1. There are 16 residues in the CDR3. Germline-derived CDR1 and CDR2 are MNHEY and SMNVEV (reference sequence). V was pared by 5 bases and J by 7 bases, with 14 bases of the junction left unmatched. The CDR3, as DNA: TGTGCCAGCAGTCCATGGGAGCTGACAGGGAAACAGCCCCAGCATTTT. Its protein product is CASSPWELTGKQPQHF.

This chain links TRBV6-1 with TRBJ2-4, with D maybe TRBD2 (5 bases). Germline loops: CDR1 MNHNS, CDR2 SASEGT. V was clipped by 6 bases and J by 13 bases, with 19 bases between them. The CDR3 contains 13 residues. CDR3 region: CASSRTACGEQYF. In DNA form, the CDR3 reads TGTGCCAGCAGCAGGACTGCTTGTGGGGAGCAGTACTTC.

As concerns this clonotype: The DNA is left out, because the CDR3 cannot be placed on it with certainty; the CDR3 is given as TCRdb lists it. V is TRBV21-1 and J is TRBJ1-2; TRBD1 was called by the table and not checked on the DNA. TRBV21-1 is shown as a pseudogene. The CDR3 is 16 amino acids in total, end residues counted. The CDR3 loop is CASVGTGSSPNYGYTF.

This clonotype has only a few counts. V is TRBV4-1 and J is TRBJ1-1, with 9 positions matching TRBD1. The CDR3 runs 11 residues. The germline gives CDR1 MGHRA, CDR2 YSYEKL. The J segment lost 11 bases and the V segment lost 5 bases, leaving 3 bases of the junction unmatched. This CDR3 is CASSSDRGAFF. CDR3 coding DNA: TGCGCCAGCAGCAGCGACAGGGGGGCTTTCTTT.

This clonotype was counted only a few times. The rearrangement joins TRBV6-2 or TRBV6-3 to TRBJ1-1; D remains unclear. The CDR3 extends over 13 amino acids. In germline, CDR1 is MNHEY, CDR2 SVGEGT. Trimming removed 6 bases at V and 6 bases at J, with 14 bases between. The DNA for the CDR3 is TGTGCCAGCAGAATTAGGGAGAGCGCTGAAGCTTTCTTT. Translated: CASRIRESAEAFF.

This clonotype occurred many times. The chain joins TRBV20-1 to TRBJ1-2; TRBD1 agrees at 9 bases. From germline, CDR1 is DFQATT and CDR2 SNEGSKA (reference sequence). CDR3 length: 13 amino acids. CDR3 bases: TGCAGGGTCCGGGACAGGGAAAACTATGGCTACACCTTC. This translates into CRVRDRENYGYTF.

With respect to this clonotype: This may be a read error, as it is one base from a much larger clone. The V gene is TRBV30, the J gene TRBJ2-7; 7 bases match TRBD1. Germline V gene lookup returns CDR1 GTSNPN and CDR2 SVGIG (reference sequence). The CDR3 has 14 residues. CDR3 nucleotide sequence: TGTGCCCGGAGTTGGGGACAGAGCTCCTACGAGCAGTACTTC. It translates to CARSWGQSSYEQYF.

Details on this clonotype: A junction boundary mismatches the germline segment, possibly from a read error. The chain carries TRBV19 and TRBJ1-2; D is unclear. The CDR3 is 14 amino acids. Germline V gene data show CDR1 as LNHDA and CDR2 as SQIVND (reference sequence). In DNA form, the CDR3 reads TGTGCCAGTAGGAGGCGGGCAGCTAACTATGGCTACATCTTC. Translated: CASRRRAANYGYIF.